Described below is a single T cell receptor beta chain sequence and its context. The data derive from a study of blood T cell repertoires in COVID-19. Sequenced by immunoSEQ multiplex PCR; TCRdb stores in-frame clones only, minus some. Of about 250,000 clones in the sample, approximately 88% were seen once. The CDR3 extends over 14 amino acids. The germline V gene has CDR1 MDHEN and CDR2 SYDVKM. V shed 10 bases and J 1 base; nucleotides not matched to a gene: 6. The receptor was derived from a woman aged 30 to 39 with COVID-19, enrolled during active disease. The V gene is TRBV28, the J gene TRBJ1-2, with TRBD1 matching 10 bases. Specimen: peripheral blood. The CDR3 sequence is CATPGQGVNYGYTF. The CDR3 nucleotides read TGTGCCACCCCAGGACAGGGGGTTAACTATGGCTACACCTTC.